This T cell receptor beta chain was found in a study of blood T cell repertoires in COVID-19. The CDR3 runs 17 residues. Germline V gives CDR1 SGHTS, CDR2 YDEGEE. V trimming: 0 bases; J trimming: 7 bases; junction bases outside the gene matches: 7. Adults between about 18 and 95 years of age took part from approximately 24 US areas. Authors' methods: Estimation of nucleated cell counts was performed using reference gene primer amplification. The table came from immunoSEQ multiplex PCR; TCRdb's copy has only in-frame clones and leaves some out. That table gives V, J and clone size, and the DNA gave D and trimming. The sample has approximately 440,000 clones, roughly 88% seen once; the top ten hold around 0.6%.

This TCR came from a man younger than 35 who had recovered from COVID-19. Sequences were obtained from PBMCs or T cells enriched from blood (not recorded which). The chain uses TRBV5-8 and TRBJ2-2; TRBD2 aligns across 12 bases. The CDR3 sequence is CASSLALAGGPHGELFF. In DNA form, the CDR3 reads TGTGCCAGCAGCTTGGCCCTAGCGGGGGGGCCCCACGGGGAGCTGTTTTTT. The variable domain in full, completed from reference TRBV5-8 and TRBJ2-2, reads EAGVTQSPTHLIKTRGQQATLRCSPISGHTSVYWYQQALGLGLQFLLWYDEGEERNRGNFPPRFSGRQFPNYSSELNVNALELEDSALYLCASSLALAGGPHGELFFGEGSRLTVL.